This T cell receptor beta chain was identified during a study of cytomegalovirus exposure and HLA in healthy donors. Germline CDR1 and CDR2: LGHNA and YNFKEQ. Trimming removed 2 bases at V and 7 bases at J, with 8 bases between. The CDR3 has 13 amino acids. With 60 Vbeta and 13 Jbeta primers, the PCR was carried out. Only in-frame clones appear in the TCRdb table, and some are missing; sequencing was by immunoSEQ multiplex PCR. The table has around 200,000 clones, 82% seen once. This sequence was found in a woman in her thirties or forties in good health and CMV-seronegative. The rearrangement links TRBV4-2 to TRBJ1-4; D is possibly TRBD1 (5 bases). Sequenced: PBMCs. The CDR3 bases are TGTGCCAGCAGCCAACCCGGGGGTGAAAAACTGTTTTTT. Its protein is CASSQPGGEKLFF.